The rows below give T cell receptor beta chains drawn from one sample of a study of blood T cell repertoires in COVID-19. Clones were sequenced by immunoSEQ multiplex PCR, and TCRdb holds only the in-frame ones, with some missing. The repertoire includes approximately 670,000 clones, about nine tenths of them detected once, and approximately 0.25% sits in the top ten. The sequenced material came from peripheral blood. Every receptor here comes from a woman aged 18-29 years with acute or convalescent COVID-19. CDR3s include the opening cysteine and the closing phenylalanine or tryptophan. The order of the fields is J gene, CDR3 length, V gene, clone size, D gene, CDR3 protein, CDR3 DNA. A D gene is named only where the DNA matches it firmly. Clone size is shown for a subset of rows, as once, few, many or a class of expanded clone.

J gene: TRBJ1-1; CDR3 length: 13; V gene: TRBV7-9; clone size: .; D gene: .; CDR3 protein: CASFREASAEAFF; CDR3 DNA: TGTGCCAGCTTTAGGGAGGCAAGCGCTGAAGCTTTCTTT
J gene: TRBJ2-7; CDR3 length: 12; V gene: TRBV2; clone size: .; D gene: TRBD1; CDR3 protein: CASSQGTGVSQF; CDR3 DNA: TGTGCCAGCAGCCAGGGGACAGGGGTTTCACAGTTC
J gene: TRBJ1-4; CDR3 length: 16; V gene: TRBV18; clone size: .; D gene: TRBD1; CDR3 protein: CASSPFGQGASEKLFF; CDR3 DNA: TGTGCCAGCTCACCATTCGGACAGGGGGCGTCGGAAAAACTGTTTTTT
J gene: TRBJ1-6; CDR3 length: 15; V gene: TRBV7-2; clone size: few; D gene: .; CDR3 protein: CASSWGGGYNSPLHF; CDR3 DNA: TGTGCCAGCAGCTGGGGTGGAGGTTATAATTCACCCCTCCACTTT
J gene: TRBJ1-6; CDR3 length: 17; V gene: TRBV5-1; clone size: .; D gene: TRBD1; CDR3 protein: CASSLAGETGDYSPLHF; CDR3 DNA: TGCGCCAGCAGCTTGGCCGGAGAGACAGGGGATTATTCACCCCTCCACTTT
J gene: TRBJ1-4; CDR3 length: 15; V gene: TRBV6-4; clone size: few; D gene: TRBD1; CDR3 protein: CASSRQGGTNEKLFF; CDR3 DNA: TGTGCCAGCAGTCGACAGGGAGGAACTAATGAAAAACTGTTTTTT
J gene: TRBJ1-6; CDR3 length: 15; V gene: TRBV11-2; clone size: .; D gene: .; CDR3 protein: CASSLRPGSASPLHF; CDR3 DNA: TGTGCCAGCAGCTTAAGGCCAGGGTCCGCTTCACCCCTCCACTTT
J gene: TRBJ2-5; CDR3 length: 17; V gene: TRBV19; clone size: once; D gene: TRBD2; CDR3 protein: CASSIGLAGGFGETQYF; CDR3 DNA: TGTGCCAGTAGTATAGGACTAGCGGGGGGTTTCGGGGAGACCCAGTACTTC
J gene: TRBJ2-5; CDR3 length: 15; V gene: TRBV5-1; clone size: .; D gene: TRBD1; CDR3 protein: CASSLETGSQETQYF; CDR3 DNA: TGCGCCAGCAGCTTGGAGACAGGGTCCCAAGAGACCCAGTACTTC
J gene: TRBJ1-5; CDR3 length: 14; V gene: TRBV15; clone size: .; D gene: TRBD1; CDR3 protein: CATSLDRGFQPQHF; CDR3 DNA: TGTGCCACCAGCTTGGACAGGGGGTTTCAGCCCCAGCATTTT
J gene: TRBJ2-1; CDR3 length: 19; V gene: TRBV18; clone size: .; D gene: TRBD2; CDR3 protein: CASSPWTSGEGGSYNEQFF; CDR3 DNA: TGTGCCAGCTCACCATGGACTAGCGGGGAGGGAGGCTCCTACAATGAGCAGTTCTTC
J gene: TRBJ1-2; CDR3 length: 14; V gene: TRBV9; clone size: .; D gene: TRBD1; CDR3 protein: CASSPQQGGSGYTF; CDR3 DNA: TGTGCCAGCAGCCCGCAGCAGGGGGGCTCTGGCTACACCTTC
J gene: TRBJ2-7; CDR3 length: 14; V gene: TRBV7-9; clone size: once; D gene: TRBD2; CDR3 protein: CASSPGLVSYEQYF; CDR3 DNA: TGTGCCAGCAGCCCGGGACTAGTCTCCTACGAGCAGTACTTC
J gene: TRBJ1-1; CDR3 length: 15; V gene: TRBV4-1; clone size: .; D gene: .; CDR3 protein: CASSQLIQGNTEAFF; CDR3 DNA: TGCGCCAGCAGCCAACTAATACAGGGGAACACTGAAGCTTTCTTT
J gene: TRBJ1-1; CDR3 length: 14; V gene: TRBV6-5; clone size: few; D gene: .; CDR3 protein: CASSYRVGGTEAFF; CDR3 DNA: TGTGCCAGCAGTTACAGGGTTGGAGGCACTGAAGCTTTCTTT
J gene: TRBJ1-6; CDR3 length: 19; V gene: TRBV27; clone size: .; D gene: TRBD1; CDR3 protein: CASSLRRNRGYFDNSPLHF; CDR3 DNA: TGTGCCAGCAGTTTAAGGAGGAACAGGGGGTACTTCGATAATTCACCCCTCCACTTT
J gene: TRBJ2-7; CDR3 length: 16; V gene: TRBV24-1; clone size: .; D gene: .; CDR3 protein: CATSESGTRESYEQYF; CDR3 DNA: TGTGCCACCAGTGAATCCGGGACACGGGAATCCTACGAGCAGTACTTC
J gene: TRBJ2-7; CDR3 length: 14; V gene: TRBV7-2; clone size: .; D gene: .; CDR3 protein: CASSLRGAALEQYF; CDR3 DNA: TGTGCCAGCAGCTTACGGGGGGCGGCGCTCGAGCAGTACTTC
J gene: TRBJ2-2; CDR3 length: 13; V gene: TRBV3-1/TRBV3-2; clone size: .; D gene: .; CDR3 protein: CASSQDFTGELFF; CDR3 DNA: TGTGCCAGCAGCCAAGACTTCACCGGGGAGCTGTTTTTT
J gene: TRBJ1-3; CDR3 length: 14; V gene: TRBV6-5; clone size: .; D gene: .; CDR3 protein: CASSYRSVGNTIYF; CDR3 DNA: TGTGCCAGCAGTTATAGAAGCGTCGGAAACACCATATATTTT
J gene: TRBJ1-1; CDR3 length: 16; V gene: TRBV4-2; clone size: once; D gene: .; CDR3 protein: CASSQDVEIMNTEAFF; CDR3 DNA: TGTGCCAGCAGCCAAGATGTAGAGATAATGAACACTGAAGCTTTCTTT
J gene: TRBJ1-2; CDR3 length: 13; V gene: TRBV28; clone size: .; D gene: TRBD1; CDR3 protein: CASSLQGAVGYTF; CDR3 DNA: TGTGCCAGCAGTCTACAGGGGGCGGTTGGCTACACCTTC
J gene: TRBJ2-3; CDR3 length: 17; V gene: TRBV4-2; clone size: .; D gene: TRBD2; CDR3 protein: CASSQVGLAFNTDTQYF; CDR3 DNA: TGTGCCAGCAGCCAAGTTGGACTAGCGTTTAACACAGATACGCAGTATTTT
J gene: TRBJ2-7; CDR3 length: 16; V gene: TRBV14; clone size: .; D gene: .; CDR3 protein: CASSQGPQEGSYEQYF; CDR3 DNA: TGTGCCAGCAGCCAAGGTCCACAGGAAGGGTCCTACGAGCAGTACTTC
J gene: TRBJ1-2; CDR3 length: 11; V gene: TRBV3-1/TRBV3-2; clone size: .; D gene: .; CDR3 protein: CASQGPYGYTF; CDR3 DNA: TGTGCCAGCCAGGGCCCCTATGGCTACACCTTC
J gene: TRBJ1-6; CDR3 length: 14; V gene: TRBV28; clone size: .; D gene: .; CDR3 protein: CASSTGEYNSPLHF; CDR3 DNA: TGTGCCAGCAGTACGGGGGAGTATAATTCACCCCTCCACTTT
J gene: TRBJ1-2; CDR3 length: 18; V gene: TRBV7-9; clone size: .; D gene: TRBD1; CDR3 protein: CASSFKPGQGALGYGYTF; CDR3 DNA: TGTGCCAGCAGCTTCAAACCGGGACAGGGGGCCTTAGGCTATGGCTACACCTTC
J gene: TRBJ2-7; CDR3 length: 15; V gene: TRBV5-6; clone size: .; D gene: TRBD1; CDR3 protein: CASSLEQGVTYEQYF; CDR3 DNA: TGTGCCAGCAGCTTGGAACAGGGGGTTACCTACGAGCAGTACTTC
J gene: TRBJ1-4; CDR3 length: 13; V gene: TRBV6-5; clone size: .; D gene: .; CDR3 protein: CASKGTRQEKLFF; CDR3 DNA: TGTGCCAGCAAGGGGACACGGCAGGAAAAACTGTTTTTT
J gene: TRBJ1-3; CDR3 length: 17; V gene: TRBV5-1; clone size: .; D gene: TRBD1; CDR3 protein: CASRQGTVSLPGNTIYF; CDR3 DNA: TGCGCCAGCAGACAGGGGACCGTTTCCCTCCCTGGAAACACCATATATTTT
J gene: TRBJ2-2; CDR3 length: 15; V gene: TRBV18; clone size: .; D gene: TRBD1; CDR3 protein: CASSPGQMNTGELFF; CDR3 DNA: TGTGCCAGCTCCCCGGGACAGATGAACACCGGGGAGCTGTTTTTT
J gene: TRBJ2-3; CDR3 length: 22; V gene: TRBV5-1; clone size: once; D gene: .; CDR3 protein: CASSLGWIGGRTKGASTDTQYF; CDR3 DNA: TGCGCCAGCAGCTTGGGGTGGATAGGAGGGAGAACTAAGGGGGCTAGCACAGATACGCAGTATTTT
J gene: TRBJ1-2; CDR3 length: 17; V gene: TRBV10-3; clone size: .; D gene: .; CDR3 protein: CAISESGHYPLNYGYTF; CDR3 DNA: TGTGCCATCAGTGAGTCAGGACACTACCCTCTGAACTATGGCTACACCTTC
J gene: TRBJ1-6; CDR3 length: 14; V gene: TRBV3-1/TRBV3-2; clone size: .; D gene: .; CDR3 protein: CASSQDLGGSPLHF; CDR3 DNA: TGTGCCAGCAGCCAAGATTTGGGGGGATCACCCCTCCACTTT
J gene: TRBJ1-4; CDR3 length: 15; V gene: TRBV4-3; clone size: .; D gene: .; CDR3 protein: CASSLGHGGGEKLFF; CDR3 DNA: TGCGCCAGCAGCCTCGGCCACGGGGGAGGTGAAAAACTGTTTTTT
J gene: TRBJ1-1; CDR3 length: 15; V gene: TRBV6-4; clone size: .; D gene: .; CDR3 protein: CASRNRVPSNTEAFF; CDR3 DNA: TGTGCCAGCAGAAACAGGGTACCATCCAACACTGAAGCTTTCTTT
J gene: TRBJ1-1; CDR3 length: 12; V gene: TRBV4-3; clone size: .; D gene: .; CDR3 protein: CASTGRGTEAFF; CDR3 DNA: TGCGCCAGCACCGGGCGGGGTACTGAAGCTTTCTTT
J gene: TRBJ1-2; CDR3 length: 15; V gene: TRBV6-5; clone size: once; D gene: .; CDR3 protein: CASRQSGRWIDGYTF; CDR3 DNA: TGTGCCAGCAGACAGAGCGGGAGGTGGATCGATGGCTACACCTTC
J gene: TRBJ1-5; CDR3 length: 12; V gene: TRBV2; clone size: .; D gene: .; CDR3 protein: CASSRGNQPQHF; CDR3 DNA: TGTGCCAGCAGTCGGGGCAATCAGCCCCAGCATTTT
J gene: TRBJ1-3; CDR3 length: 18; V gene: TRBV7-6; clone size: few; D gene: .; CDR3 protein: CASSPSSGPRTSGNTIYF; CDR3 DNA: TGTGCCAGCAGCCCTAGTAGTGGTCCCAGGACATCTGGAAACACCATATATTTT
J gene: TRBJ1-1; CDR3 length: 13; V gene: TRBV2; clone size: .; D gene: .; CDR3 protein: CASSSGGNTEAFF; CDR3 DNA: TGTGCCAGTTCCTCGGGGGGGAACACTGAAGCTTTCTTT
J gene: TRBJ2-2; CDR3 length: 16; V gene: TRBV24-1; clone size: .; D gene: TRBD1; CDR3 protein: CATSRHRGQDTGELFF; CDR3 DNA: TGTGCCACCAGCCGACACAGGGGGCAGGACACCGGGGAGCTGTTTTTT
J gene: TRBJ1-1; CDR3 length: 14; V gene: TRBV5-1; clone size: once; D gene: .; CDR3 protein: CASSLASMNTEAFF; CDR3 DNA: TGCGCCAGCAGCTTGGCAAGCATGAACACTGAAGCTTTCTTT
J gene: TRBJ1-2; CDR3 length: 16; V gene: TRBV5-4; clone size: .; D gene: TRBD1; CDR3 protein: CASSSGTGGSPYGYTF; CDR3 DNA: TGTGCCAGCAGCTCGGGGACAGGGGGCTCCCCCTATGGCTACACCTTC
J gene: TRBJ1-1; CDR3 length: 14; V gene: TRBV3-1/TRBV3-2; clone size: .; D gene: TRBD1; CDR3 protein: CASSHRQGSTEAFF; CDR3 DNA: TGTGCCAGCAGTCACCGACAGGGGAGCACTGAAGCTTTCTTT
J gene: TRBJ2-2; CDR3 length: 17; V gene: TRBV7-8; clone size: once; D gene: .; CDR3 protein: CASTPGAGRPNTGELFF; CDR3 DNA: TGTGCCAGCACCCCGGGCGCCGGGAGACCGAACACCGGGGAGCTGTTTTTT
J gene: TRBJ2-3; CDR3 length: 15; V gene: TRBV9; clone size: .; D gene: TRBD2; CDR3 protein: CASSVAAGDPDTQYF; CDR3 DNA: TGTGCCAGCAGCGTAGCAGCGGGGGACCCAGATACGCAGTATTTT
J gene: TRBJ2-1; CDR3 length: 14; V gene: TRBV5-1; clone size: .; D gene: .; CDR3 protein: CASSLADGYNEQFF; CDR3 DNA: TGCGCCAGCAGCTTGGCCGACGGGTACAATGAGCAGTTCTTC
J gene: TRBJ1-1; CDR3 length: 13; V gene: TRBV19; clone size: .; D gene: TRBD1; CDR3 protein: CASSVYRGHEAFF; CDR3 DNA: TGTGCCAGTAGTGTCTACAGGGGACATGAAGCTTTCTTT
J gene: TRBJ1-2; CDR3 length: 12; V gene: TRBV7-2; clone size: .; D gene: .; CDR3 protein: CASSLLTYGYTF; CDR3 DNA: TGTGCCAGCAGCTTATTAACTTATGGCTACACCTTC
J gene: TRBJ2-3; CDR3 length: 15; V gene: TRBV5-5; clone size: .; D gene: TRBD2; CDR3 protein: CASSLFSGGPDTQYF; CDR3 DNA: TGTGCCAGCAGCTTGTTCAGCGGGGGGCCAGATACGCAGTATTTT